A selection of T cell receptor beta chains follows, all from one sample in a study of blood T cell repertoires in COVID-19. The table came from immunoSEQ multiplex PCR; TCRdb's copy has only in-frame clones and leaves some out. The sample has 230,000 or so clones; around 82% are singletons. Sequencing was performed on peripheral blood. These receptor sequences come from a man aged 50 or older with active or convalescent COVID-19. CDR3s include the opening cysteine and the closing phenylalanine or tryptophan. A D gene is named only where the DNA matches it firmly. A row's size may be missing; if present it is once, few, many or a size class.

CDR3aa: CASSRDRGILEAFF
CDR3nt: TGTGCCAGCTCTCGGGACAGAGGTATTCTGGAAGCTTTCTTT
d_gene: TRBD1
j_gene: TRBJ1-1
v_gene: TRBV18
abundance: few

CDR3aa: CASSREGLATGELFF
CDR3nt: TGCGCCAGCAGCCGGGAGGGACTAGCTACGGGGGAGCTGTTTTTT
d_gene: TRBD2
j_gene: TRBJ2-2
v_gene: TRBV5-1
abundance: -

CDR3aa: CASSPRDRNNSPLHF
CDR3nt: TGTGCCAGCAGCCCCCGGGACAGAAATAATTCACCCCTCCACTTT
d_gene: TRBD1
j_gene: TRBJ1-6
v_gene: TRBV9
abundance: -

CDR3aa: CASSRPTNTEAFF
CDR3nt: TGTGCCAGCAGTCGCCCTACGAACACTGAAGCTTTCTTT
d_gene: -
j_gene: TRBJ1-1
v_gene: TRBV6-2/TRBV6-3
abundance: -

CDR3aa: CASSPTGTSGWNEQFF
CDR3nt: TGTGCCAGCAGCCCTACCGGGACTAGCGGGTGGAATGAGCAGTTCTTC
d_gene: TRBD2
j_gene: TRBJ2-1
v_gene: TRBV7-8
abundance: -

CDR3aa: CASSSSRAGELFF
CDR3nt: TGTGCCAGCAGCTCCTCCCGCGCAGGGGAGCTGTTTTTT
d_gene: -
j_gene: TRBJ2-2
v_gene: TRBV7-9
abundance: -

CDR3aa: CASSQDSGSWDEQFF
CDR3nt: TGTGCCAGCAGCCAAGATAGCGGCTCGTGGGATGAGCAGTTCTTC
d_gene: -
j_gene: TRBJ2-1
v_gene: TRBV14
abundance: -

CDR3aa: CASSSGRAAGYTF
CDR3nt: TGTGCCAGCAGTTCGGGAAGGGCAGCTGGCTACACCTTC
d_gene: -
j_gene: TRBJ1-2
v_gene: TRBV12-3/TRBV12-4
abundance: few

CDR3aa: CASSAGFYSNQPQHF
CDR3nt: TGTGCCAGTAGTGCAGGATTCTATAGCAATCAGCCCCAGCATTTT
d_gene: -
j_gene: TRBJ1-5
v_gene: TRBV19
abundance: -

CDR3aa: CASSVAAWDRGPQAFF
CDR3nt: TGTGCCAGTAGTGTAGCTGCCTGGGACAGGGGGCCTCAAGCTTTCTTT
d_gene: TRBD1
j_gene: TRBJ1-1
v_gene: TRBV19
abundance: -

CDR3aa: CASSSQGSGNEKLFF
CDR3nt: TGTGCCAGCAGCAGCCAGGGGAGCGGTAATGAAAAACTGTTTTTT
d_gene: -
j_gene: TRBJ1-4
v_gene: TRBV7-2
abundance: -

CDR3aa: CASSQALADNTQYF
CDR3nt: TGTGCCAGCAGCCAAGCTCTAGCAGACAATACGCAGTATTTT
d_gene: -
j_gene: TRBJ2-3
v_gene: TRBV14
abundance: -

CDR3aa: CARSLARVRGNTIYF
CDR3nt: TGTGCCAGAAGCTTGGCGAGGGTGCGCGGAAACACCATATATTTT
d_gene: -
j_gene: TRBJ1-3
v_gene: TRBV5-3
abundance: once

CDR3aa: CASSWAGKGYGYTF
CDR3nt: TGTGCCAGCAGCTGGGCAGGGAAGGGCTATGGCTACACCTTC
d_gene: -
j_gene: TRBJ1-2
v_gene: TRBV27
abundance: once

CDR3aa: CSAADRDEQYF
CDR3nt: TGCAGTGCTGCGGACAGGGACGAGCAGTACTTC
d_gene: TRBD1
j_gene: TRBJ2-7
v_gene: TRBV20-1
abundance: -

CDR3aa: CAISEGQGARNSPLHF
CDR3nt: TGTGCCATCAGTGAGGGACAGGGGGCGAGGAATTCACCCCTCCACTTT
d_gene: TRBD1
j_gene: TRBJ1-6
v_gene: TRBV10-3
abundance: -

CDR3aa: CASSLDSGAKNIQYF
CDR3nt: TGTGCCAGCAGCTTAGATAGCGGGGCCAAAAACATTCAGTACTTC
d_gene: TRBD2
j_gene: TRBJ2-4
v_gene: TRBV11-1
abundance: -

CDR3aa: CSVEVYTEAFF
CDR3nt: TGCAGCGTTGAAGTATACACTGAAGCTTTCTTT
d_gene: -
j_gene: TRBJ1-1
v_gene: TRBV29-1
abundance: once

CDR3aa: CASSRSVGRFF
CDR3nt: TGTGCCAGCAGCCGTAGCGTGGGCAGGTTCTTC
d_gene: -
j_gene: TRBJ2-1
v_gene: TRBV7-9
abundance: -

CDR3aa: CASSPRDQPQHF
CDR3nt: TGTGCCAGCAGCCCCCGAGATCAGCCCCAGCATTTT
d_gene: -
j_gene: TRBJ1-5
v_gene: TRBV6-2/TRBV6-3
abundance: once

CDR3aa: CASSLEPGGAGGETQYF
CDR3nt: TGTGCCAGCAGCTTGGAACCCGGGGGGGCGGGAGGCGAGACCCAGTACTTC
d_gene: TRBD2
j_gene: TRBJ2-5
v_gene: TRBV5-4
abundance: -

CDR3aa: CATSTARLRTDTQYF
CDR3nt: TGTGCCACCAGCACCGCGAGGCTAAGAACCGATACGCAGTATTTT
d_gene: -
j_gene: TRBJ2-3
v_gene: TRBV15
abundance: -

CDR3aa: CASSLGHYEQYF
CDR3nt: TGCGCCAGCAGCCTCGGACACTACGAGCAGTACTTC
d_gene: -
j_gene: TRBJ2-7
v_gene: TRBV4-3
abundance: -

CDR3aa: CASSLAGTVADTQYF
CDR3nt: TGCGCCAGCAGCTTAGCGGGGACCGTCGCAGATACGCAGTATTTT
d_gene: TRBD2
j_gene: TRBJ2-3
v_gene: TRBV5-1
abundance: once

CDR3aa: CASSLAGGGGNGYTF
CDR3nt: TGTGCCAGCAGCTTGGCGGGGGGAGGCGGGAATGGCTACACCTTC
d_gene: -
j_gene: TRBJ1-2
v_gene: TRBV5-6
abundance: -

CDR3aa: CASSLDSNQPQHF
CDR3nt: TGTGCCAGCAGTTTAGACTCCAATCAGCCCCAGCATTTT
d_gene: -
j_gene: TRBJ1-5
v_gene: TRBV12-3/TRBV12-4
abundance: -

CDR3aa: CASSVGLMNTEAFF
CDR3nt: TGTGCCAGCAGCGTGGGCCTTATGAACACTGAAGCTTTCTTT
d_gene: -
j_gene: TRBJ1-1
v_gene: TRBV9
abundance: few

CDR3aa: CASSGRETNEKLFF
CDR3nt: TGTGCCAGCAGCGGGAGGGAGACTAATGAAAAACTGTTTTTT
d_gene: -
j_gene: TRBJ1-4
v_gene: TRBV7-9
abundance: -

CDR3aa: CASSPWTSGGSDTQYF
CDR3nt: TGTGCCAGCAGCCCGTGGACTAGCGGGGGCTCAGATACGCAGTATTTT
d_gene: TRBD2
j_gene: TRBJ2-3
v_gene: TRBV7-8
abundance: -

CDR3aa: CAWSLAVYGYTF
CDR3nt: TGTGCCTGGAGTTTGGCCGTCTATGGCTACACCTTC
d_gene: -
j_gene: TRBJ1-2
v_gene: TRBV30
abundance: -

CDR3aa: CASSFGQPFQETQYF
CDR3nt: TGTGCCAGCAGCTTTGGGCAGCCATTCCAAGAGACCCAGTACTTC
d_gene: -
j_gene: TRBJ2-5
v_gene: TRBV5-6
abundance: -

CDR3aa: CASSVARGQAFF
CDR3nt: TGTGCCAGCAGTGTAGCCAGGGGGCAAGCTTTCTTT
d_gene: TRBD1
j_gene: TRBJ1-1
v_gene: TRBV2
abundance: -

CDR3aa: CASTRGPPGYTF
CDR3nt: TGTGCCAGCACCAGGGGGCCCCCTGGCTACACCTTC
d_gene: TRBD1
j_gene: TRBJ1-2
v_gene: TRBV2
abundance: -

CDR3aa: CASSYFLQGTEQFF
CDR3nt: TGTGCCAGCAGTTACTTCCTACAGGGGACTGAGCAGTTCTTC
d_gene: TRBD1
j_gene: TRBJ2-1
v_gene: TRBV28
abundance: -

CDR3aa: CASSPNRGRTFYGYTF
CDR3nt: TGTGCCAGCAGTCCCAACAGGGGCCGCACCTTCTATGGCTACACCTTC
d_gene: TRBD1
j_gene: TRBJ1-2
v_gene: TRBV28
abundance: -

CDR3aa: CASSDPGQLSGNTIYF
CDR3nt: TGTGCCAGCAGTGACCCGGGACAGCTCTCTGGAAACACCATATATTTT
d_gene: TRBD1
j_gene: TRBJ1-3
v_gene: TRBV6-1
abundance: -

CDR3aa: CASSLSKELSGYTF
CDR3nt: TGTGCCAGCAGTCTCTCAAAGGAGTTATCTGGCTACACCTTC
d_gene: -
j_gene: TRBJ1-2
v_gene: TRBV6-8
abundance: -

CDR3aa: CASSYSAGLSNQPQHF
CDR3nt: TGTGCCAGCAGTTACTCGGCAGGGCTCAGCAATCAGCCCCAGCATTTT
d_gene: -
j_gene: TRBJ1-5
v_gene: TRBV6-5
abundance: -

CDR3aa: CASSLAGNTEAFF
CDR3nt: TGTGCCAGCAGCTTAGCGGGGAACACTGAAGCTTTCTTT
d_gene: -
j_gene: TRBJ1-1
v_gene: TRBV11-3
abundance: -

CDR3aa: CAWNLGGGNTIYF
CDR3nt: TGTGCCTGGAACTTGGGCGGGGGAAACACCATATATTTT
d_gene: -
j_gene: TRBJ1-3
v_gene: TRBV30
abundance: once